This T cell receptor beta chain was found in a study of human T cells and chemical hapten exposure. TCRdb ran MiXCR on the RACE reads and lists one entry per CDR3 protein. The sample gives some 65,000 distinct CDR3 sequences, roughly 6.6% of which show up once; about 3.4% is in the top ten. Described time point: healthy volunteer bleed at 6 weeks. Someone pulled total RNA out of unfractionated whole blood. This clonotype has just a few counts. This receptor was identified in a female donor in good health. Some clones in this sample may be carry-over from other donors' samples. The sequenced sample was whole blood.

In nucleotides, the CDR3 is TGCGCCAGCAGCCAAGGACACCTTGGCAATCAGCCCCAGCATTTT. Its translation is CASSQGHLGNQPQHF. The rearrangement uses TRBV4-1 and TRBJ1-5; D is unclear. The CDR3 has 15 amino acids. Germline-derived CDR1 and CDR2 are MGHRA and YSYEKL. Trimming removed 1 base from V and 2 bases from J, with 9 bases in between.